The rows below give T cell receptor beta chains drawn from one sample of a study of blood T cell repertoires in COVID-19. Method: immunoSEQ multiplex PCR; TCRdb's copy keeps in-frame clones and lacks some. The sample carries fewer than 150,000 clones, around 87% recorded once. Sequenced sample: peripheral blood. Every receptor here comes from a woman aged 55-69 years with acute or convalescent COVID-19. Each CDR3 is given with its conserved first and last residue. The D gene is left open where the match is weak. Clone size, where shown, is once, few, many, or a class for clones that have expanded.

clone_size: -
v_call: TRBV2
d_call: TRBD1
j_call: TRBJ2-5
cdr3_nt: TGTGCCAGCAGATGGACAGGGGCGTTACAAGAGACCCAGTACTTC
cdr3_aa: CASRWTGALQETQYF

clone_size: -
v_call: TRBV5-1
d_call: -
j_call: TRBJ1-1
cdr3_nt: TGCGCCAGCAGCTTGGGTACAGGGAACACTGAAGCTTTCTTT
cdr3_aa: CASSLGTGNTEAFF

clone_size: -
v_call: TRBV3-1/TRBV3-2
d_call: TRBD1
j_call: TRBJ1-2
cdr3_nt: TGTGCCAGCAGTAGGGACAGGGCGCGCTATGGCTACACCTTC
cdr3_aa: CASSRDRARYGYTF

clone_size: few
v_call: TRBV9
d_call: -
j_call: TRBJ1-1
cdr3_nt: TGTGCCAGCAGCTTGGACGGGAGAACTGAAGCTTTCTTT
cdr3_aa: CASSLDGRTEAFF

clone_size: -
v_call: TRBV10-3
d_call: TRBD2
j_call: TRBJ2-7
cdr3_nt: TGTGCCATCAGCCCTCAGGCGGGAGGGTCGTTTACCTACGAGCAGTACTTC
cdr3_aa: CAISPQAGGSFTYEQYF

clone_size: -
v_call: TRBV12-3/TRBV12-4
d_call: -
j_call: TRBJ1-1
cdr3_nt: TGTGCCAGCAGTTTTACCAGAGGGACTGAAGCTTTCTTT
cdr3_aa: CASSFTRGTEAFF

clone_size: -
v_call: TRBV11-2
d_call: TRBD2
j_call: TRBJ2-3
cdr3_nt: TGTGCCAGCAGCGAAGGGACTAGCGGGAGCGGTACGCAGTATTTT
cdr3_aa: CASSEGTSGSGTQYF

clone_size: -
v_call: TRBV6-5
d_call: TRBD1
j_call: TRBJ1-1
cdr3_nt: TGTGCCAGCAGTTACTTTTCAGGGGGAGCTGAAGCTTTCTTT
cdr3_aa: CASSYFSGGAEAFF

clone_size: -
v_call: TRBV7-3
d_call: TRBD2
j_call: TRBJ2-2
cdr3_nt: TGTGCCAGCAGCTCTAGCGGGAGGACCGGGGAGCTGTTTTTT
cdr3_aa: CASSSSGRTGELFF

clone_size: -
v_call: TRBV5-1
d_call: TRBD1
j_call: TRBJ1-2
cdr3_nt: TGCGCCAGCAGCCAGGGACAGAACGGCTACACCTTC
cdr3_aa: CASSQGQNGYTF

clone_size: few
v_call: TRBV28
d_call: -
j_call: TRBJ1-3
cdr3_nt: TGTGCCAGCAGTTTTCGGGGGGCAGACAACACCATATATTTT
cdr3_aa: CASSFRGADNTIYF

clone_size: once
v_call: TRBV30
d_call: -
j_call: TRBJ2-1
cdr3_nt: TGTGCCTGGAGCGGGTCTAGCAATGAGCAGTTCTTC
cdr3_aa: CAWSGSSNEQFF

clone_size: -
v_call: TRBV7-6
d_call: TRBD2
j_call: TRBJ2-1
cdr3_nt: TGTGCCAGCAGCACACCACTAGCGGGAGGTCCCAATGAGCAGTTCTTC
cdr3_aa: CASSTPLAGGPNEQFF

clone_size: -
v_call: TRBV12-2
d_call: -
j_call: TRBJ1-2
cdr3_nt: TGTGCAAGTCGCTTAGAGGAGGGAAGGTCCCGGCAATATGGCTACACCTTC
cdr3_aa: CASRLEEGRSRQYGYTF

clone_size: -
v_call: TRBV11-3
d_call: TRBD2
j_call: TRBJ2-1
cdr3_nt: TGTGCCAGCAGATACACGGGAGGGGGGAATGAGCAGTTCTTC
cdr3_aa: CASRYTGGGNEQFF

clone_size: -
v_call: TRBV25-1
d_call: -
j_call: TRBJ1-1
cdr3_nt: TGTGCCAGCAGTGGACTACAAGCTACTGAAGCTTTCTTT
cdr3_aa: CASSGLQATEAFF

clone_size: once
v_call: TRBV5-1
d_call: -
j_call: TRBJ2-5
cdr3_nt: TGCGCCAGCAGCCCCACCAGCCAAGAGACCCAGTACTTC
cdr3_aa: CASSPTSQETQYF

clone_size: -
v_call: TRBV5-1
d_call: -
j_call: TRBJ2-7
cdr3_nt: TGCGCCAGCAGCTTGGAAACAGTCTCCTACGAGCAGTACTTC
cdr3_aa: CASSLETVSYEQYF

clone_size: -
v_call: TRBV6-5
d_call: -
j_call: TRBJ1-1
cdr3_nt: TGTGCCAGCAGTTTTGCTGGAGGGAACACTGAAGCTTTCTTT
cdr3_aa: CASSFAGGNTEAFF

clone_size: -
v_call: TRBV7-2
d_call: -
j_call: TRBJ1-2
cdr3_nt: TGTGCCAGCAGCCCCGGACAGTCTTCGGGCTACACCTTC
cdr3_aa: CASSPGQSSGYTF

clone_size: -
v_call: TRBV27
d_call: TRBD1
j_call: TRBJ2-3
cdr3_nt: TGTGCCAGCAGTCGCAATACAGGGGTAGCAACGGATACGCAGTATTTT
cdr3_aa: CASSRNTGVATDTQYF

clone_size: -
v_call: TRBV18
d_call: -
j_call: TRBJ1-2
cdr3_nt: TGTGCCAGCTCACTCCCCAACAGACAGAACTATGGCTACACCTTC
cdr3_aa: CASSLPNRQNYGYTF